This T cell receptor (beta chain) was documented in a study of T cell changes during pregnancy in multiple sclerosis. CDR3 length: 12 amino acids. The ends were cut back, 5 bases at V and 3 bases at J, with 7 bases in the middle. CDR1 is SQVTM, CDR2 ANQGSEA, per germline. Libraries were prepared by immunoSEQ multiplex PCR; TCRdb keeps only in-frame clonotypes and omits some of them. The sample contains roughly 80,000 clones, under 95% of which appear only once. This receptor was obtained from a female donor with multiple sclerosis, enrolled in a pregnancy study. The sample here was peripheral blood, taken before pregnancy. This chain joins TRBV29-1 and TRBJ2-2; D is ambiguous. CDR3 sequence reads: CSVTVDTGELFF. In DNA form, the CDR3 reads TGCAGCGTTACGGTGGACACCGGGGAGCTGTTTTTT.